This T cell receptor beta chain was sequenced in a study of T cells in Graves' hyperthyroidism and ophthalmopathy. Losses at the gene ends were 6 bases for V and 0 bases for J; bases not matched to a gene: 5. Germline V gene sequence: CDR1 MDHEN, CDR2 SYDVKM. This CDR3 spans 15 amino acids. Overall study findings and caveats: Most thyroid clonotypes expanded above 0.001 were also detected in blood. A 13 V-J signature model discriminated ophthalmopathy versus stable hyperthyroidism. The model identified upcoming ophthalmopathy a median approximately six months ahead of onset.

A few counts support this clonotype. What it recognizes is unknown. Uncontrolled infection, other autoimmune disease, pregnancy or lactation excluded patients. TCR beta CDR3 regions were amplified from RNA transcripts. Carried out on the TCR CDR3, a first-round RT-PCR used the HTBI primer set. In TCRdb, the multiplex PCR reads were re-called with MiXCR into one record per CDR3 protein. This table holds roughly 300,000 distinct CDR3 sequences, approximately 18% found once. The chain carries TRBV28 and TRBJ1-3; 7 bases are a match to TRBD1. This TCR was sampled from a woman aged 45-65 years with Graves' hyperthyroidism. Material: blood. The CDR3 sequence is CASRLTGVSGNTIYF. The CDR3 bases are TGTGCCAGCAGACTTACAGGGGTCTCTGGAAACACCATATATTTT.